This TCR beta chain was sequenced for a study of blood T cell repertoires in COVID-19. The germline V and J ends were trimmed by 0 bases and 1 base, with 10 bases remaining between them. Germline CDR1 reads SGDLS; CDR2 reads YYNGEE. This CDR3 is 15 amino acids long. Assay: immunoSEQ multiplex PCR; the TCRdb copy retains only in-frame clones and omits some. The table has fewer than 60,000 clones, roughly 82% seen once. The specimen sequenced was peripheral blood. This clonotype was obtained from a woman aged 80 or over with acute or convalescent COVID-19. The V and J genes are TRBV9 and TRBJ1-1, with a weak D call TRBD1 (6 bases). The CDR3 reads CASSVEMGANTEAFF. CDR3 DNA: TGTGCCAGCAGCGTAGAGATGGGGGCGAACACTGAAGCTTTCTTT.